What follows are 22 T cell receptor beta chains derived from one specimen sequenced in a study of T cells in Graves' hyperthyroidism and ophthalmopathy (dated by TCRdb to between 2018 and 2021). Libraries were constructed by multiplex PCR. The reads were generated on an Illumina HiSeq 2000. Amplification of TCR beta CDR3 regions was carried out from RNA transcripts. A first-round RT-PCR of the TCR CDR3 used the HTBI primer set with the Qiagen OneStep RT-PCR kit. The public reads were run again by TCRdb, first through fastp at Q25 and then through MiXCR, and only productive beta chains were kept. Merged by CDR3 protein, the rows form single entries marked with the most common genes and DNA. Present in this sample are 540,000 or so distinct CDR3 sequences, under 60% of which were seen just once. The ten largest clonotypes hold roughly 19% of the sample. Sequencing was performed on peripheral blood or thyroid tissue (not recorded which). The receptors were gathered from an adult woman with Graves' disease, either hyperthyroidism or ophthalmopathy (not recorded which).

This clonotype has at least ten counts. The V gene is TRBV6-6, the J gene TRBJ2-7, with D unresolved. Trimming pared 6 bases from V and 5 bases from J, leaving 8 bases between. The CDR3 is 11 residues long. The germline gives CDR1 MNHNY, CDR2 SVGAGI (reference sequence). The CDR3 spells CASRDRDEQYF. DNA of the CDR3: TGTGCCAGCAGGGACCGGGACGAGCAGTACTTC.

In its sample, this clonotype was seen many times. The chain joins TRBV18 to TRBJ2-5; D not resolved. The V end was cut by 6 bases, the J end by 5 bases, with 19 bases between. Germline assignment: CDR1 KGHSH and CDR2 LQKENI. CDR3 length: 15 amino acids. CDR3 in DNA: TGTGCCAGCTCTCTCTCCGTGGGTACGTCGGAGACCCAGTACTTC. This sequence encodes CASSLSVGTSETQYF.

This clonotype was seen ten or more times. V usage is TRBV19 and J usage is TRBJ1-5, with D possibly TRBD1 on 5 matching bases. Between the trimmed V and J ends, which lost 10 bases and 2 bases, there was a span of 18 bases. CDR1 is LNHDA and CDR2 is SQIVND in the germline V gene (reference sequence). The CDR3 totals 15 residues. In DNA, the CDR3 is TGTGCCACCTTGAGGGGTGTTAGGGGCAATCAGCCCCAGCATTTT. It translates to CATLRGVRGNQPQHF.

Ten or more counts support this clonotype. V gene TRBV6-2 or TRBV6-3 combines with J gene TRBJ1-4, with unresolved D. The CDR3 length is 12 residues. V was clipped by 4 bases and J by 8 bases, with 8 bases between them. The V gene's germline CDR1 is MNHEY and CDR2 SVGEGT. The CDR3 bases are TGTGCCAGCAGTTCTTACGGAGAAAAACTGTTTTTT. This encodes CASSSYGEKLFF.

This clonotype was detected ten times or more. The V gene is TRBV5-1, the J gene TRBJ2-7, with a possible D match to TRBD1 (5 bases). V gave up 3 bases and J gave up 2 bases, with 12 bases separating them. The CDR3 totals 14 residues. Germline CDR1 SGHRS, CDR2 YFSETQ. CDR3 region: CASSSQGFAYEQYF. In nucleotides, the CDR3 is TGCGCCAGCAGCTCCCAGGGTTTCGCCTACGAGCAGTACTTC.

The chain recombines TRBV30 with TRBJ1-5; D is possibly TRBD1 (5 bases). V dropped 2 bases and J dropped 0 bases, with 14 bases sitting between them. The CDR3 loop spans 16 amino acids. CDR1 is GTSNPN and CDR2 is SVGIG in the germline V gene (reference sequence). The DNA of the CDR3 is TGTGCCTGGAGTTCGGGACGATTCTATAGCAATCAGCCCCAGCATTTT. As protein: CAWSSGRFYSNQPQHF. Together with reference TRBV30 and TRBJ1-5, the CDR3 gives the full variable domain: SQTIHQWPATLVQPVGSPLSLECTVEGTSNPNLYWYRQAAGRGLQLLFYSVGIGQISSEVPQNLSASRPQDRQFILSSKKLLLSDSGFYLCAWSSGRFYSNQPQHFGDGTRLSIL.

This chain links TRBV20-1 with TRBJ1-3; no clear D gene. Trimming removed 6 bases at V and 0 bases at J, with 18 bases between. CDR3 length equals 16 residues. CDR1 is DFQATT, CDR2 SNEGSKA, per germline (reference sequence). The CDR3 DNA is TGCAGTGCCCACCATTCTCGGCAGTACTCTGGAAACACCATATATTTT. Amino acids: CSAHHSRQYSGNTIYF.

This clonotype was recorded at least ten times. The rearrangement uses TRBV2 and TRBJ2-7, with D perhaps TRBD1 (6 bases). CDR1 and CDR2 from the germline V gene are SNHLY and FYNNEI. Trimming removed 6 bases at V and 0 bases at J, with 18 bases between. There are 16 residues in the CDR3. CDR3 DNA: TGTGCCAGCAGCGAAAGGGGGTTTGGGAGCTCCTACGAGCAGTACTTC. Encoded protein: CASSERGFGSSYEQYF.

The chain uses TRBV4-1 and TRBJ2-7; the D gene is possibly TRBD1 (6 bases). The CDR3 has 19 amino acids. V lost 0 bases to trimming and J lost 2 bases, with 23 bases between them. Germline-derived CDR1 and CDR2 are MGHRA and YSYEKL. In nucleotides, the CDR3 is TGCGCCAGCAGCCAAGAAGAATTTCCAGGGGTTCAGGGAACCTACGAGCAGTACTTC. It specifies CASSQEEFPGVQGTYEQYF.

This clonotype was seen a single time. The V and J genes are TRBV27 and TRBJ2-7, with D uncertain. The CDR3 is 11 residues long. Germline V gene sequence: CDR1 MNHEY, CDR2 SMNVEV (reference sequence). V was pared by 8 bases and J by 6 bases, with 11 bases between. The CDR3 bases are TGTGCCAGCCGTTCCCCGGGCGAGCAGTACTTC. Translating it yields CASRSPGEQYF.

Ten or more counts support this clonotype. The CDR3 is CASRVDGSSSYEQYF. The CDR3 bases are TGCGCCAGCAGAGTAGACGGATCGAGCTCCTACGAGCAGTACTTC. This chain joins TRBV5-1 and TRBJ2-7, with D unclear. Germline CDR1 and CDR2: SGHRS and YFSETQ. This CDR3 is built from 15 residues. Between the trimmed V and J ends, which lost 5 bases and 0 bases, there was a span of 15 bases.

The chain joins TRBV10-3 to TRBJ1-1; perhaps TRBD1 as D (6 bases). CDR3 length equals 14 residues. Germline-derived CDR1 and CDR2 are ENHRY and SYGVKD. The V end lost 5 bases, the J end lost 1 base, and 11 bases lay between the germline ends. Here the CDR3 reads CAISSQGWNTEAFF. CDR3 bases: TGTGCCATCAGTTCACAGGGTTGGAACACTGAAGCTTTCTTT.

This clonotype was counted ten times or more. V usage is TRBV5-1 and J usage is TRBJ2-7, with TRBD1 as a possible D gene (5 bases). V was trimmed by 0 bases and J by 7 bases, leaving 11 bases between them. The CDR3 extends over 13 amino acids. The germline V gene has CDR1 SGHRS and CDR2 YFSETQ. The CDR3 DNA follows: TGCGCCAGCAGCTTGGCACAGGTCACAGAGCAGTACTTC. It specifies CASSLAQVTEQYF.

The gene calls are TRBV15 and TRBJ2-2, with 8 bases fitting TRBD1. The CDR3 length is 16 residues. The V gene end was trimmed by 2 bases and the J gene end by 4 bases; junction bases not matched to a gene: 6. Germline V lookup: CDR1 LNHNV, CDR2 YYDKDF (reference sequence). DNA for the CDR3: TGTGCCACCAGCAGACGGCAGGGGGCAGGCACCGGGGAGCTGTTTTTT. Its translation: CATSRRQGAGTGELFF. Together with reference TRBV15 and TRBJ2-2, the CDR3 gives the full variable domain: DAMVIQNPRYQVTQFGKPVTLSCSQTLNHNVMYWYQQKSSQAPKLLFHYYDKDFNNEADTPDNFQSRRPNTSFCFLDIRSPGLGDTAMYLCATSRRQGAGTGELFFGEGSRLTVL.

This clonotype was observed a handful of times. The V and J genes are TRBV28 and TRBJ2-7, with D possibly matching TRBD1 (5 bases). V gave up 1 base and J gave up 3 bases, with 13 bases separating them. Germline CDR1 and CDR2: MDHEN and SYDVKM. The length of the CDR3 is 15 residues. The CDR3 DNA reads as TGTGCCAGCAGTTTATTTCAGGGCCAGGTCTACGAGCAGTACTTC. Protein: CASSLFQGQVYEQYF.

This clonotype was counted a few times. This chain connects TRBV28 to TRBJ2-5; D not certain. With 6 bases removed from V and 5 bases from J, the gap between germline ends came to 13 bases. Germline values: CDR1 MDHEN, CDR2 SYDVKM. The CDR3 contains 13 residues. The CDR3 nucleotides are TGTGCCAGCAGCTCCGAAAGTTGGGAGACCCAGTACTTC. This gives the protein CASSSESWETQYF.

CDR3 amino acids: CASRDNLQPQHF. The CDR3 DNA follows: TGTGCCAGCCGGGACAACTTACAGCCCCAGCATTTT. V usage is TRBV7-9 and J usage is TRBJ1-5, with D maybe TRBD1 (6 bases). The germline V gene has CDR1 SEHNR and CDR2 FQNEAQ (reference sequence). CDR3 length: 12 residues. The ends were cut back, 8 bases at V and 7 bases at J, with 12 bases in the middle.

This clonotype was recorded at least ten times. This rearrangement joins TRBV5-1 to TRBJ1-6; the D is unclear. The germline V gene has CDR1 SGHRS and CDR2 YFSETQ. This CDR3 has 13 amino acids. Trimming removed 2 bases from V and 5 bases from J, with 5 bases in between. Here the CDR3 DNA reads TGCGCCAGCAGCTTTGATGATAATTCACCCCTCCACTTT. Translating gives CASSFDDNSPLHF.

This clonotype occurred many times. J is TRBJ1-1 and V is TRBV4-1, with no clear D. V lost 4 bases to trimming and J lost 4 bases, with 16 bases between them. Germline-derived CDR1 and CDR2 are MGHRA and YSYEKL. The CDR3 runs 15 residues. The CDR3 reads CASSPSAGEATEAFF. For the CDR3, the DNA is TGCGCCAGCAGCCCATCAGCTGGGGAGGCCACTGAAGCTTTCTTT.

The CDR3 region is CATSLPPSGGETQYF. The DNA for the CDR3 is TGTGCCACCAGCCTCCCTCCTAGCGGAGGGGAGACCCAGTACTTC. The chain joins TRBV15 to TRBJ2-5, with 7 bases identical to TRBD2. The V and J ends lost 5 bases and 5 bases, in that order; junction bases with no gene match: 11. Per the germline V gene, CDR1 is LNHNV and CDR2 is YYDKDF (reference sequence). CDR3 length: 15 residues. Combining the CDR3 with reference TRBV15 and TRBJ2-5 gives the whole variable domain DAMVIQNPRYQVTQFGKPVTLSCSQTLNHNVMYWYQQKSSQAPKLLFHYYDKDFNNEADTPDNFQSRRPNTSFCFLDIRSPGLGDTAMYLCATSLPPSGGETQYFGPGTRLLVL.

This chain connects TRBV12-3 or TRBV12-4 to TRBJ2-5, with D perhaps TRBD1 (5 bases). V was trimmed by 6 bases and J by 5 bases, leaving 16 bases between them. The CDR3 extends over 14 amino acids. CDR3 bases: TGTGCCAGCAGCTCCCGACAGTACAATGAGACCCAGTACTTC. This encodes CASSSRQYNETQYF.

This clonotype has at least ten counts. The chain combines TRBV19 with TRBJ1-1; TRBD1 matches at 9 bases. CDR3 length: 16 amino acids. V was clipped by 3 bases and J by 3 bases; unmatched bases: 8. CDR1 and CDR2 from the germline V gene are LNHDA and SQIVND (reference sequence). CDR3 nucleotides: TGTGCCAGTAGTATCATGGGACAGGGATTTTACACTGAAGCTTTCTTT. Encoded protein: CASSIMGQGFYTEAFF.